This T cell receptor (beta chain) originates from a study of early T cells in non-severe SARS-CoV-2 infection (dated by TCRdb to 2020 to 2023). For the study in its entirety: Bulk RNA from unsorted whole blood was used for TCR sequencing, so alpha and beta chains could not be paired. Results and caveats for the whole study, not just this receptor: Matching against VDJdb was skewed toward anti-spike CD8 responses, likely underestimated virus-specific expansions, and missed private and CD4 specificities.

A case-control design nested within a healthcare worker cohort in London, UK, was used, with weekly nasopharyngeal swab PCR tests and blood sampling performed. Healthcare workers were recruited during the week of the UK lockdown, between 23 and 31 March 2020, and followed weekly for up to roughly 15 weeks. This clonotype was counted only a few times. There is no known antigen for this receptor. Per-base quality was not reported, and no clone a single base away is much larger than it. The germline V gene gives CDR1 as SQVTM and CDR2 as ANQGSEA. V sheds 6 bases and J sheds 0 bases, leaving 16 bases between their ends. Reading from cysteine to phenylalanine, the CDR3 counts 15 amino acids. The retained sequence is limited to the CDR3, 45 bases, with the frame set at the first base. The method behind the library was 5' RACE. Sequencer: NextSeq 500. Unique molecular identifiers were attached to individual cDNA molecules in the TCR library protocol so that sequencing error and PCR bias could be corrected. TCR alpha and beta chains were both sequenced, and the abundances of alpha and beta sequences in each sample were closely correlated with each other. The study's processing was this. Decombinator V4 was used to perform V gene, J gene and CDR3 annotation of TCR sequences. Expanded TCRs were defined as changing significantly between any two time points under a Poisson model with p below 0.0001. TCR abundances were normalised to the total number of TCRs sequenced in each sample and reported as counts per million. MAIT TCRs were defined by TRAV1-2 paired with TRAJ12, TRAJ20 or TRAJ33, and iNKT TCRs by TRAV10 paired with TRAJ18. VDJdb, accessed 1 November 2021, was searched for CMV, EBV and SARS-CoV-2 annotated TCRs, excluding TCRs annotated for multiple antigens. TCRdb ran its own pipeline on the public reads, namely fastp trimming at Q25 and MiXCR clone calling, and kept in-frame beta chains. Here each entry gathers all rows of one CDR3 protein and keeps the most common genes and DNA. For this entry, the V and J calls and clone size follow TCRdb and not the study's own pipeline. The sample yields roughly 100,000 distinct CDR3 sequences; around 12% were counted once. 6% to 7% of the sample comes from the top ten.

The receptor was isolated from an adult who was a healthcare worker with PCR-confirmed SARS-CoV-2 infection or an uninfected control (not recorded which). The receptor chain draws on TRBV29-1 and TRBJ2-3, and TRBD1 may be the D gene, going by 6 matching bases. The sequencing sample was made of whole blood. The CDR3 here reads CSVAPGHTSTDTQYF. The nucleotides read TGCAGCGTGGCGCCGGGACACACTAGCACAGATACGCAGTATTTT.